The following is a T cell receptor beta chain sequence with its context. Its target is not known. This record comes from a study of T cell responses to AZD1222 COVID-19 vaccine. General study findings and limits: Repertoires were collected only later (after the peak T cell response had occurred). With two AZD1222 doses given, Spike-specific TCR breadth and depth both rose. Variant regions that are unmutated are reportedly the target of nearly half of spike-specific TCRs.

V was trimmed by 5 bases and J by 6 bases, leaving 19 bases between them. CDR3 length equals 16 residues. Germline V gene lookup returns CDR1 LNHNV and CDR2 YYDKDF (reference sequence). Libraries were prepared by immunoSEQ multiplex PCR; TCRdb keeps only in-frame clonotypes and omits some of them. The sample contains approximately 300,000 clones, about 94% of which appear only once. Here the sequenced sample was peripheral blood, taken 28 days after the second AZD1222 dose. V and J are TRBV15 and TRBJ1-4; no reliable D call. The receptor was isolated from an adult who received the AZD1222 COVID-19 vaccine. This chain's CDR3 is CATSLNYGALHEKLFF. For the CDR3, the DNA is TGTGCCACCAGCCTTAACTACGGAGCCCTCCATGAAAAACTGTTTTTT.